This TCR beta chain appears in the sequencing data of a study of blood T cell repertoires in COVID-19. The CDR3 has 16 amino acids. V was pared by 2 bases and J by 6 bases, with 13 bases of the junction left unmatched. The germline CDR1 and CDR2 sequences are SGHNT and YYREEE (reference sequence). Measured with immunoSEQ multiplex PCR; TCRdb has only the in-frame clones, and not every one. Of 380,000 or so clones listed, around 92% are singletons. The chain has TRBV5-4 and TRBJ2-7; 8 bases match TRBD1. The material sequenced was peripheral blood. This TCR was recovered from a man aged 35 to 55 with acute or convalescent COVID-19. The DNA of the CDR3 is TGTGCCAGCAGCTTCCTCGGACAGGGAACAACGGGCGAGCAGTACTTC. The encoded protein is CASSFLGQGTTGEQYF.